This T cell receptor beta chain was sequenced in a study of T cell repertoires in cytomegalovirus infection. The overall study: CMV epitopes used comprised recently identified HLA-C-restricted ones and well-studied HLA-B-restricted ones. Indicated by public TCR beta signatures were CMV infection and matching HLA type.

In regard to this clonotype: Its antigen is not identified.

Germline V gives CDR1 DFQATT, CDR2 SNEGSKA (reference sequence). Between the trimmed V and J ends, which lost 0 bases and 2 bases, there was a span of 11 bases. The CDR3 runs 15 residues. One entry per CDR3 protein, called by TCRdb with MiXCR from the reads. The data show hundreds of thousands of distinct CDR3 sequences, with about a third seen just once and under 15% held by the top ten. The starting material was cultured CD8+ T cells from PBMCs, obtained from culture after CMV antigen stimulation. The J gene is TRBJ2-1, the V gene TRBV20-1, with D maybe TRBD1 (6 bases). This TCR was sampled from a human donor in good health (CMV status not recorded). Some clones in this sample may be carry-over from other donors' samples. This chain's CDR3 is CSARDRDNPYNEQFF. DNA of the CDR3: TGCAGTGCTAGAGACCGGGACAACCCCTACAATGAGCAGTTCTTC.